This entry lists 13 T cell receptor beta chains sequenced from one sample in a study of T cell changes during pregnancy in multiple sclerosis (dated by TCRdb to the late 2010s). Libraries were made using the immunoSEQ multiplex PCR assay. Drawn from immuneACCESS, this table holds only the in-frame rearrangements with V and J called that TCRdb kept. Clones are partly lost; checked studies trace under half to an unresolved V gene and leave the rest unexplained. Here the sample has over 60,000 clones; around 91% occur a single time. The ten largest make up approximately 0.71% of the sample. This material consisted of peripheral blood, taken in the third trimester of pregnancy. These receptors were obtained from a female donor in good health, enrolled as a control in a pregnancy study.

This chain links TRBV12-2 with TRBJ2-5; TRBD1, the D gene given by the table, was not confirmed from the DNA. TRBV12-2 is shown as a pseudogene. The CDR3 is 16 residues long. The CDR3 spells CASRLRDRGFWETQYF. The CDR3, as DNA: TGTGCAAGTCGCCTCCGGGACAGGGGGTTTTGGGAGACCCAGTACTTC.

V and J are TRBV19 and TRBJ2-6; D is undetermined. The V gene's germline CDR1 is LNHDA and CDR2 SQIVND (reference sequence). Trimming stripped 7 bases from V and 0 bases from J, with 7 bases between. The length of the CDR3 is 14 residues. The CDR3 here is CASTPFSGANVLTF. For the CDR3, the DNA is TGTGCCAGTACCCCCTTCTCTGGGGCCAACGTCCTGACTTTC.

V and J are TRBV9 and TRBJ2-3; the match to TRBD2 covers 8 bases. Germline CDR1 is SGDLS and CDR2 is YYNGEE. There are 15 residues in the CDR3. Losses at the gene ends were 3 bases for V and 5 bases for J; bases not matched to a gene: 8. The CDR3 DNA is TGTGCCAGCAGCGAGAGCGGGAGTCGCGGAGATACGCAGTATTTT. Its protein is CASSESGSRGDTQYF.

The chain combines TRBV2 with TRBJ2-2; the D gene is possibly TRBD2 (5 bases). Germline-derived CDR1 and CDR2 are SNHLY and FYNNEI. V gave up 4 bases and J gave up 6 bases, with 15 bases separating them. The CDR3 length is 15 residues. The CDR3, as DNA: TGTGCCAGCAGTGTTACGGGGTTTGTTTCCGGGGAGCTGTTTTTT. It codes for CASSVTGFVSGELFF.

This clone was seen a few times. V is TRBV7-9 and J is TRBJ1-1; TRBD1 aligns across 8 bases. The CDR3 has 13 residues. The J segment lost 8 bases and the V segment lost 5 bases, leaving 7 bases of the junction unmatched. Germline CDR1 SEHNR, CDR2 FQNEAQ (reference sequence). CDR3 loop: CASSPSGGREAFF. The CDR3 nucleotides are TGTGCCAGCAGCCCATCAGGGGGCAGAGAAGCTTTCTTT. Filled out from reference TRBV7-9 and TRBJ1-1, the complete variable domain reads DTGVSQNPRHKITKRGQNVTFRCDPISEHNRLYWYRQTLGQGPEFLTYFQNEAQLEKSRLLSDRFSAERPKGSFSTLEIQRTEQGDSAMYLCASSPSGGREAFFGQGTRLTVV.

The count of this clone is one. This chain uses TRBV7-8 with TRBJ1-5, with TRBD1 identical over 7 bases. CDR1 SGHVS and CDR2 FQNEAQ come from the germline V gene. The CDR3 contains 14 residues. Trimming took 5 bases from V and 2 from J; bases not matched to a gene: 3. The CDR3 here is CASSTTGRNQPQHF. The CDR3 coding sequence is TGTGCCAGCAGCACGACAGGGCGCAATCAGCCCCAGCATTTT.

V gene TRBV5-5 combines with J gene TRBJ2-7; D possibly corresponds to TRBD2 (6 bases). V shed 0 bases and J shed 0 bases, with 13 bases lying between them. Germline CDR1 is SGHKS and CDR2 is YYEKEE (reference sequence). The CDR3 is 16 residues long. As DNA, the CDR3 is TGTGCCAGCAGCTTGGGGGGAGGTGGCCTCTCCTACGAGCAGTACTTC. It yields the protein CASSLGGGGLSYEQYF.

The chain joins TRBV5-1 to TRBJ2-7, with 8 bases fitting TRBD2. This CDR3 is built from 14 residues. The germline CDR1 and CDR2 sequences are SGHRS and YFSETQ. Trimming cost V 6 bases and J 5 bases; bases outside gene matches: 10. This chain's CDR3 is CASTTGGGTHEQYF. CDR3 DNA: TGCGCCAGCACCACCGGGGGGGGTACACACGAGCAGTACTTC.

V and J are TRBV5-4 and TRBJ1-1, with TRBD1 as a possible D gene (5 bases). The germline gives CDR1 SGHNT, CDR2 YYREEE (reference sequence). The CDR3 length is 12 residues. V was trimmed by 3 bases and J by 10 bases, leaving 13 bases between them. The DNA for the CDR3 is TGTGCCAGCAGCTGGGGGGGGGTCGGAGCTTTCTTT. Translating it yields CASSWGGVGAFF.

V and J are TRBV7-6 and TRBJ1-2, with D possibly being TRBD1 (6 bases). Germline V gives CDR1 SGHVS, CDR2 FNYEAQ. The CDR3 is made up of 15 amino acids. V gave up 6 bases and J gave up 0 bases, with 14 bases separating them. The CDR3 is CASSPTGPANYGYTF. The CDR3 coding sequence is TGTGCCAGCAGTCCGACAGGTCCAGCTAACTATGGCTACACCTTC.

The chain's CDR3 is CASSIQTGGAYNEQFF. CDR3 DNA: TGTGCCAGTAGTATACAAACCGGGGGGGCCTACAATGAGCAGTTCTTC. V and J are TRBV19 and TRBJ2-1; 8 bases match TRBD2. CDR1 and CDR2 from the germline V gene are LNHDA and SQIVND (reference sequence). Trimming at V came to 2 bases and at J to 2 bases, leaving 5 bases not matched to a gene. The CDR3 is 16 amino acids.

This chain joins TRBV9 and TRBJ2-3, with 8 bases matching TRBD1. Germline trimming cut 4 bases from V and 4 bases from J; bases unmatched to any gene: 8. Germline CDR1 SGDLS, CDR2 YYNGEE. The CDR3 covers 15 residues. CDR3 protein: CASSPRTGWADTQYF. The CDR3 DNA sequence: TGTGCCAGCAGCCCCAGGACAGGGTGGGCAGATACGCAGTATTTT.

J is TRBJ1-5 and V is TRBV12-5, with D perhaps TRBD1 (5 bases). CDR1 and CDR2 from the germline V gene are LGHNT and FRNRAP. The CDR3 has 15 amino acids. Trimming removed 5 bases at V and 6 bases at J, with 17 bases between. CDR3 sequence: CASGHRATGGQPQHF. The CDR3 DNA follows: TGTGCTAGTGGTCACCGGGCCACCGGGGGTCAGCCCCAGCATTTT.